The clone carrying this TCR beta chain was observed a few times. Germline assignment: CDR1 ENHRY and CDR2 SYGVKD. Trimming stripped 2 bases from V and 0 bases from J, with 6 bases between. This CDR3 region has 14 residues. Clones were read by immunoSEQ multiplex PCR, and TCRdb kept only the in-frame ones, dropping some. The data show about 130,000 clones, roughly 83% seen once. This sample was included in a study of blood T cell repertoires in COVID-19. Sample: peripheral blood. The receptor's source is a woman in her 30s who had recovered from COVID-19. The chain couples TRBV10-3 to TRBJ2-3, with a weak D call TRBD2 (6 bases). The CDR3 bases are TGTGCCATCAGTGAGCGGGGGAGCACAGATACGCAGTATTTT. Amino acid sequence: CAISERGSTDTQYF.